These 22 T cell receptor beta chains were sequenced from one sample in a study of CD8 T cells in ankylosing spondylitis. TCRdb re-derived calls from the 5' RACE reads in MiXCR, one entry per CDR3 protein. Among around 150,000 distinct CDR3 sequences listed, around 17% were seen once. Input material: blood, either unsorted or a sorted T cell fraction (not recorded which). The source of these receptors is a male donor with ankylosing spondylitis or in good health (not recorded which).

The J gene is TRBJ2-7, the V gene TRBV7-8; D perhaps matches TRBD1 (6 bases). Germline V gene sequence: CDR1 SGHVS, CDR2 FQNEAQ. The CDR3 extends over 14 amino acids. The V end was cut by 6 bases, the J end by 3 bases, with 15 bases between. The CDR3 region is CASSLGQLHYEQYF. In nucleotides, the CDR3 is TGTGCCAGCAGTCTAGGACAGTTACACTACGAGCAGTACTTC.

This clonotype was counted at least ten times. This sequence joins TRBV5-1 and TRBJ2-1, with TRBD1 matching over 8 bases. The CDR3 loop spans 14 amino acids. With 0 bases clipped from V and 5 bases from J, the junction kept 1 base outside the gene matches. Germline loops: CDR1 SGHRS, CDR2 YFSETQ. CDR3 coding DNA: TGCGCCAGCAGCTTGGACAGGGGGGACAATGAGCAGTTCTTC. Residues: CASSLDRGDNEQFF.

This clonotype was counted a few times. This rearrangement joins TRBV28 to TRBJ2-7, with 9 bases identical to TRBD2. The CDR3 loop spans 15 amino acids. Germline trimming cut 5 bases from V and 5 bases from J; bases unmatched to any gene: 10. Germline CDR1 MDHEN, CDR2 SYDVKM. CDR3 in amino acids: CASSPSSGIEHEQYF. Here the CDR3 DNA reads TGTGCCAGCAGTCCCTCTAGCGGGATTGAACACGAGCAGTACTTC.

The V call is TRBV29-1, the J call TRBJ2-2; D gene ambiguous. Germline assignment: CDR1 SQVTM and CDR2 ANQGSEA. The CDR3 runs to 14 residues. The ends were cut back, 5 bases at V and 1 base at J, with 11 bases in the middle. CDR3 DNA sequence: TGCAGCGTTTCTATCACACAGAACACCGGGGAGCTGTTTTTT. Encoded protein: CSVSITQNTGELFF.

Only a few counts were recorded for this clonotype. V gene TRBV2 combines with J gene TRBJ1-6; 10 nucleotides match TRBD1. CDR3 length: 13 amino acids. Germline values: CDR1 SNHLY, CDR2 FYNNEI. V dropped 6 bases and J dropped 10; count of bases not matched to a gene: 3. CDR3 sequence reads: CASRGTGESPLHF. DNA for the CDR3: TGTGCCAGCAGAGGGACAGGGGAATCACCCCTCCACTTT.

This clonotype was seen a single time. The genes are TRBV2 and TRBJ1-1; D is unclear. This CDR3 is 14 amino acids long. V lost 5 bases, J lost 3 bases, and 13 bases lay in between. The V gene's germline CDR1 is SNHLY and CDR2 FYNNEI. The chain's CDR3 is CASSFAGKDTEAFF. The CDR3 DNA reads as TGTGCCAGCAGTTTTGCGGGGAAAGACACTGAAGCTTTCTTT.

This clonotype has a handful of counts. The chain carries TRBV20-1 and TRBJ2-3; no clear D gene. This CDR3 has 14 residues. Trimming shortened V by 0 bases and J by 11 bases, and 18 bases separated the two germline ends. CDR1 is DFQATT and CDR2 is SNEGSKA in the germline V gene (reference sequence). CDR3 in amino acids: CSARDLAPKPGQYF. DNA for the CDR3: TGCAGTGCTAGAGATCTGGCTCCCAAACCTGGGCAGTATTTT.

The chain has TRBV5-5 and TRBJ1-4, with D hard to call. The germline gives CDR1 SGHKS, CDR2 YYEKEE (reference sequence). Deletions cut 4 bases from V and 1 base from J, with 14 bases between. The CDR3 spans 16 residues. This CDR3 reads CASSPGKDLTNEKLFF. CDR3 nucleotides: TGTGCCAGCAGCCCGGGAAAAGACTTAACTAATGAAAAACTGTTTTTT. Filled out from reference TRBV5-5 and TRBJ1-4, the complete variable domain reads DAGVTQSPTHLIKTRGQQVTLRCSPISGHKSVSWYQQVLGQGPQFIFQYYEKEERGRGNFPDRFSARQFPNYSSELNVNALLLGDSALYLCASSPGKDLTNEKLFFGSGTQLSVL.

This clonotype showed up just a few times. The CDR3 nucleotides read TGCGCCAGCAGCCGCACAGGCTTAGGGTACAATGAGCAGTTCTTC. Its translation: CASSRTGLGYNEQFF. This rearrangement joins TRBV10-1 to TRBJ2-1, with D possibly matching TRBD1 (5 bases). V was shortened by 6 bases and J by 4 bases, with 16 bases between the two germline ends. In germline, CDR1 is WNHNN, CDR2 SYGVQD (reference sequence). The CDR3 spans 15 residues.

This clonotype was detected ten times or more. The CDR3: CASSLGTSDSYEQYF. DNA for the CDR3: TGTGCCAGCAGTTTAGGGACTAGCGACTCCTACGAGCAGTACTTC. The J gene is TRBJ2-7, the V gene TRBV12-3 or TRBV12-4; 9 bases fit TRBD2. The V and J ends lost 1 base and 0 bases, in that order; junction bases with no gene match: 1. The length of the CDR3 is 15 residues.

This clonotype was picked up a small number of times. The chain has TRBV7-2 and TRBJ2-2; D gene ambiguous. The CDR3 totals 21 residues. Per the germline V gene, CDR1 is SGHTA and CDR2 is FQGNSA. The ends were cut back, 5 bases at V and 9 bases at J, with 37 bases in the middle. CDR3 sequence reads: CASSPNRPLFVAAADKWELFF. The CDR3 region has the DNA TGTGCCAGCAGCCCCAACAGACCCCTCTTTGTCGCGGCGGCGGATAAATGGGAGCTGTTTTTT.

This clonotype appeared many times. The rearrangement links TRBV5-6 to TRBJ1-1, with D hard to call. The CDR3 runs to 12 residues. The germline V gene has CDR1 SGHDT and CDR2 YYEEEE. The germline V and J ends were trimmed by 3 bases and 5 bases, with 8 bases remaining between them. CDR3: CASSYDPTEAFF. CDR3 in DNA: TGTGCCAGCAGCTACGACCCGACTGAAGCTTTCTTT. The full variable domain, completed using reference TRBV5-6 and TRBJ1-1, is DAGVTQSPTHLIKTRGQQVTLRCSPKSGHDTVSWYQQALGQGPQFIFQYYEEEERQRGNFPDRFSGHQFPNYSSELNVNALLLGDSALYLCASSYDPTEAFFGQGTRLTVV.

This clonotype occurred many times. The chain uses TRBV3-1 and TRBJ2-5; perhaps TRBD2 as D (5 bases). The germline gives CDR1 LGHDT, CDR2 YNNKEL (reference sequence). The CDR3 contains 13 residues. Trimming left V 5 bases short and J 2 bases short, with 9 bases between. As DNA, the CDR3 is TGTGCCAGCAGCACGCGGAGGCAAGAGACCCAGTACTTC. It codes for CASSTRRQETQYF.

In its sample, this clonotype was seen many times. J is TRBJ2-1 and V is TRBV2; D may correspond to TRBD1 or TRBD2 (5 bases each). Germline values: CDR1 SNHLY, CDR2 FYNNEI. This CDR3 is built from 15 residues. V was shortened by 3 bases and J by 2 bases, with 11 bases between the two germline ends. CDR3 sequence: CASSELGVTYNEQFF. In nucleotides, the CDR3 is TGTGCCAGCAGTGAGCTGGGGGTAACCTACAATGAGCAGTTCTTC. The full variable domain, its missing parts supplied by reference TRBV2 and TRBJ2-1, is EPEVTQTPSHQVTQMGQEVILRCVPISNHLYFYWYRQILGQKVEFLVSFYNNEISEKSEIFDDQFSVERPDGSNFTLKIRSTKLEDSAMYFCASSELGVTYNEQFFGPGTRLTVL.

There are a few counts of this clonotype. The chain employs TRBV6-6 and TRBJ1-1; possible D gene TRBD1, 6 bases. The CDR3 totals 13 residues. Germline V lookup: CDR1 MNHNY, CDR2 SVGAGI (reference sequence). Trimming cost V 2 bases and J 4 bases, with 8 bases left between them. The CDR3 DNA reads TGTGCCAGCAGTTACGAGGGGGGCACTGAAGCTTTCTTT. This encodes CASSYEGGTEAFF.

There are a few counts of this clonotype. The rearrangement links TRBV6-1 to TRBJ1-6, with D possibly matching TRBD1 (6 bases). Trimming took off 6 bases at V and 5 bases at J, with 11 bases between the two ends. The CDR3 runs 14 residues. Germline CDR1 and CDR2: MNHNS and SASEGT. Written as DNA, the CDR3 is TGTGCCAGCAGCTACGGACAGAATAATTCACCCCTCCACTTT. It is translated as CASSYGQNNSPLHF.

This clonotype was seen at least ten times. The rearrangement uses TRBV27 and TRBJ2-3; 8 bases align to TRBD2. The V segment lost 5 bases and the J segment 2 bases; nucleotides outside the gene matches: 9. Germline CDR1 and CDR2: MNHEY and SMNVEV (reference sequence). This CDR3 spans 16 amino acids. DNA of the CDR3: TGTGCCAGCAGTCCTACCCCGACTAGCGCCACAGATACGCAGTATTTT. It is translated as CASSPTPTSATDTQYF.

With regard to this clonotype: A much larger clone lies one base from this, so it may be a read error. The chain is built from TRBV4-1 and TRBJ2-3; TRBD2 aligns across 10 bases. Germline lookup yields CDR1 MGHRA and CDR2 YSYEKL. The CDR3 is 16 amino acids. The CDR3 protein is CAISLTGTSGTDTQYF. DNA for the CDR3: TGCGCCATCAGCCTTACCGGGACTAGCGGCACAGATACGCAGTATTTT.

About this clonotype itself: This could be a read error, since a much larger clone is one nucleotide away. The genes are TRBV28 and TRBJ2-3; TRBD2 matches at 7 bases. This CDR3 is 14 amino acids long. The V segment lost 6 bases and the J segment 1 base; nucleotides outside the gene matches: 4. Germline CDR1 is MDHEN and CDR2 is SYDVKM. CDR3 nucleotides: TGTGCCAGCAGCTTCAGCGGGGGCACAGATACGCAGTATTTT. Its translation: CASSFSGGTDTQYF. Full variable domain (missing parts from reference TRBV28 and TRBJ2-3): DVKVTQSSRYLVKRTGEKVFLECVQDMDHENMFWYRQDPGLGLRLIYFSYDVKMKEKGDIPEGYSVSREKKERFSLILESASTNQTSMYLCASSFSGGTDTQYFGPGTRLTVL.

This clonotype came up a few times. This chain's CDR3 is CASSSSGLAGGGYTQYF. The CDR3 nucleotides read TGCGCCAGCAGCTCCTCGGGACTAGCGGGAGGCGGCTATACGCAGTATTTT. This chain links TRBV5-1 with TRBJ2-3; 15 nucleotides agree with TRBD2. This CDR3 has 17 amino acids. CDR1 and CDR2 from the germline V gene are SGHRS and YFSETQ. V lost 3 bases to trimming and J lost 7 bases; unmatched junction nucleotides: 9.

This clonotype was seen at least ten times. The chain carries TRBV5-6 and TRBJ1-1, with D possibly TRBD1 on 5 matching bases. V lost 4 bases and J lost 3, with 13 bases in between. This CDR3 contains 14 residues. Germline CDR1 and CDR2: SGHDT and YYEEEE. CDR3 DNA sequence: TGTGCCAGCAGCCGGACACCTATCGACACTGAAGCTTTCTTT. This encodes CASSRTPIDTEAFF.

The CDR3 loop reads CASSDGQGSADTQYF. In DNA form, the CDR3 reads TGTGCCAGCTCGGACGGACAGGGCAGTGCAGATACGCAGTATTTT. The chain carries TRBV18 and TRBJ2-3; 8 bases line up with TRBD1. J lost 4 bases, V lost 6 bases, and 9 bases had no gene match. The V gene's germline CDR1 is KGHSH and CDR2 LQKENI. The CDR3 contains 15 residues.